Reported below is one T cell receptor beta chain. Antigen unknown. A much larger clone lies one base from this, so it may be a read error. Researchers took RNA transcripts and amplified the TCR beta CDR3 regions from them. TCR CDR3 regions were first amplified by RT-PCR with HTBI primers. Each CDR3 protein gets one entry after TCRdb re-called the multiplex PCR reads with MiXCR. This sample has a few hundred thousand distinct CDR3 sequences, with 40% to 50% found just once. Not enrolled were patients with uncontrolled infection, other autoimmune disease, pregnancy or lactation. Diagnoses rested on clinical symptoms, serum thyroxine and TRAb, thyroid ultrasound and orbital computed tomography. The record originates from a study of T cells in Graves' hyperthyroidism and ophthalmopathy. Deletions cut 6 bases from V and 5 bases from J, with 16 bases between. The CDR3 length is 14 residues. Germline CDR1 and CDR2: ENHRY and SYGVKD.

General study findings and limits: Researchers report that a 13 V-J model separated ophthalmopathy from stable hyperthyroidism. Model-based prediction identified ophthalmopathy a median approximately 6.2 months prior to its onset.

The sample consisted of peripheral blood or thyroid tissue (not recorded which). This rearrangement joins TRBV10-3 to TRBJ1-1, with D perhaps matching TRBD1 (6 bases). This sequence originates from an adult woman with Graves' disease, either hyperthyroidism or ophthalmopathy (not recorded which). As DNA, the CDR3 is TGTGCCATCAGACGACAGGCCCTGCGGACTGAAGCTTTCTTT. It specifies CAIRRQALRTEAFF.